The entry below describes one T cell receptor beta chain. This clonotype was observed at least ten times. What this receptor recognizes is not known. A much larger clonotype is one base distant, so this may be a read error. The germline V gene supplies CDR1 MDHEN and CDR2 SYDVKM. V lost 3 bases and J lost 2 bases; the stretch between them is 11 bases long. The CDR3 goes from the cysteine to the phenylalanine over 16 residues. CDR3 DNA only is kept here, 48 bases in frame from base 1. The sample comes from a study of regulatory T cells in long-lasting Graves disease (dated by TCRdb to 2020 to 2023). Regarding the complete study: Newly diagnosed Graves' disease patients had taken antithyroid drugs for less than 3 months. Peripheral blood TCR sequencing and RNA sequencing compared persistent Graves' disease patients with newly diagnosed Graves' disease patients. The study was conducted in China and was registered as a clinical trial. A total of roughly 35 samples underwent TCR sequencing, from roughly 13 patients with persistent Graves' disease and some 20 patients with newly diagnosed Graves' disease.

Library method: multiplex PCR. TCRdb shows the sequencer as Illumina HiSeq 4000. To build TCR beta libraries, CDR3 regions were amplified by Arm-PCR using iRepertoire HTBI primers. PCR products were gel purified before sequencing. The paper's data handling went like this. A total of roughly 58 TRBV and about 13 TRBJ segments were identified across samples and were used for gene usage analysis of CDR3 amino acid clonotypes. COPE and FqMerger were used to merge filtered high-quality paired reads into contigs. BLAST was used to align contigs to IMGT TRBV, TRBD and TRBJ reference genes, and CDR3 was defined according to IMGT. Any clonotype with a frequency above 0.1% was counted as a highly expanded clone. Repertoire diversity was measured by Shannon entropy, and V-J evenness by the Gini coefficient. Public clonotypes were defined as clonotypes shared by more than one individual. TCRdb took the public reads, trimmed them with fastp at Q25, ran MiXCR for clone calling and kept in-frame beta chains. Identical CDR3 protein sequences are pooled into one entry, listed with their most common genes and DNA. These V and J calls derive from TCRdb rather than the authors' analysis. The sample contains a few hundred thousand distinct CDR3 sequences, 14% to 15% of them found a single time. About 7.6% of the sample rests with the top ten.

The time point tag for this specimen amounts to: newly diagnosed GD, antithyroid drugs for less than 3 months. For both TCR sequencing and RNA sequencing, RNA was extracted from PBMCs using TRIzol. The diagnosis of Graves' disease was made according to American Thyroid Association guidelines. Patients for the study were recruited at an endocrinology department in Xi'an, China. Each patient gave 9 to 10 milliliters of peripheral blood, collected in an EDTA anticoagulant tube. Ficoll Paque Plus density gradient separation was used to isolate PBMCs, and no further T cell sorting was done. RNA quality was checked with an Agilent 2100 Bioanalyzer and agarose gel, and concentration with a NanoDrop 2000. Paper-wide results and their limitations: Preferential use of TRBV28, TRBJ1-2 and TRBJ2-5 was observed in persistent disease, whereas TRBV20-1 and TRBJ2-1 were favored in newly diagnosed disease. The authors noted that the small sample size was a limitation that may lower accuracy. Compared with newly diagnosed patients, patients with persistent Graves' disease had lower TCR Shannon entropy and fewer highly expanded clones, which suggests clonal expansion. Sequencing and analysis were limited to the TCR beta chain. Patients with persistent disease shared more public clonotypes (about 3,000) than newly diagnosed patients did (about 970). Because the primary lesion, thyroid tissue, could not be accessed, the study looked at peripheral blood alone.

This same sample was also part of a study on T cells in Graves' hyperthyroidism and ophthalmopathy. As that second study puts it: Stable Graves' hyperthyroidism was defined as no progression to ophthalmopathy during 18 months of follow-up. Hyperthyroidism patients were newly diagnosed, with disease duration under 2 months, and aged 18 to 65 years. Patients with uncontrolled infections, other autoimmune diseases, pregnancy or lactation were excluded. Diagnoses were based on clinical symptoms, serum thyroxine and TRAb, thyroid ultrasound and orbital computed tomography. The first round of RT-PCR for the TCR CDR3 was performed with the HTBI primer set and the Qiagen OneStep RT-PCR kit. Blood samples also contained most of the expanded thyroid clonotypes (frequency above 0.001), which suggests that blood repertoires may reflect thyroid immune responses. A 13 V-J signature model separated ophthalmopathy from stable hyperthyroidism, with roughly 88% sensitivity and 81% to 82% specificity in cross-validation and 80%/75% in testing. In validation, the model predicted progression to ophthalmopathy a median of about 6.8 months before onset, with approximately 71% sensitivity and around 76% specificity. To identify TCR V-J signatures that set the groups apart, the researchers used a discovery cohort of more than 95 patients, made up of some 41 with Graves' ophthalmopathy and about 59 with stable Graves' hyperthyroidism. Whether ophthalmopathy could be predicted prospectively was tested in an independent validation cohort made up of approximately 19 hyperthyroidism patients plus 17 patients who later progressed to ophthalmopathy. The 75 to 100 discovery patients were divided at random into training and test sets in a 7:3 ratio. Thyroid tissue and blood T-cell repertoires from more than five Graves' hyperthyroidism patients were also compared in the study. After blood sampling, hyperthyroidism patients were treated with methimazole at a starting dose of 30 mg daily, and ophthalmopathy patients were treated with high-dose intravenous methylprednisolone. Libraries were constructed in a second round of multiplex PCR, after which size selection and purification were carried out. Sequencing of the libraries was done on an Illumina HiSeq2000 using paired-end 100 bp reads. SOAPnuke was used to process the raw data, with reads discarded if the reads contained adapters or uncalled bases, had a mean Phred below 15, or lacked an exact constant-primer or identifier match. COPE v1.2.5 was used to merge the high-quality paired reads, and each unique nucleotide sequence was defined as a clonotype. MiTCR v1.1 was used to align the clonotypes against IMGT TRBV, TRBD and TRBJ reference segments. Analysis was restricted to V-J combinations with a frequency above 0.0001, which covered about 99% of repertoires. The TCS score was defined as the ratio of F50 (clonal expansion) to E x V (chaos), calculated using BLOSUM62-based TCRdist between CDR3 peptides within each V-J. Welch's t-statistics and random forest reduced several hundred V-J features to under 15, which were used in a naive Bayes classifier (R e1071). No statistical method was used to set the sample size in advance, and investigators knew the group allocation. TCR Vbeta CDR3 sequencing of around 130 peripheral blood samples (43 ophthalmopathy, around 80 hyperthyroidism and some 17 progressor patients) is reported in the paper.

The chain employs TRBV28 and TRBJ1-6; no D gene call is confident. This TCR came from a woman aged 35 to 49 with Graves disease. Donor details come from another sample of the same person, matched by shared clones. Here the sequenced sample was peripheral blood mononuclear cells (PBMCs), taken at new diagnosis, from a patient treated with antithyroid drugs. The CDR3 region: CASSLGLKPYNSPLHF. The DNA sequence is TGTGCCAGCAGTTTGGGCCTAAAGCCCTATAATTCACCCCTCCACTTT.